This TCR beta chain was sequenced during a study of shared clonotypes between healthy human individuals. Points from the study as a whole: Since donors were few, the genetic and exposure-history diversity represented was limited.

Trimming cost V 7 bases and J 1 base, with 18 bases left between them. CDR1 and CDR2 from the germline V gene are MDHEN and SYDVKM. CDR3 length: 16 residues. In the source study's methods: ImmunoSEQ yielded junction-only sequences lacking quality scores, so filtering differed. TCRdb's copy holds only in-frame clones and misses some; the assay was immunoSEQ multiplex PCR. V, J and clone size reflect that table, while D and trimming were determined from the DNA. Of roughly 2.2 million clones in the sample, 80% to 95% were seen once. Worth noting for this clone: The antigen is not known.

This chain connects TRBV28 to TRBJ2-3; D is perhaps TRBD1 (6 bases). The source is a man younger than 30 in good health. Some clones in this sample may be carry-over from other donors' samples. The sequenced sample consisted of naive CD4+ T cells from PBMCs. Subset described: CD45RA+ positively selected. The CDR3 protein is CASTPNRDPRTDTQYF. The CDR3 coding sequence is TGTGCCAGCACCCCAAACAGGGATCCCCGCACAGATACGCAGTATTTT.